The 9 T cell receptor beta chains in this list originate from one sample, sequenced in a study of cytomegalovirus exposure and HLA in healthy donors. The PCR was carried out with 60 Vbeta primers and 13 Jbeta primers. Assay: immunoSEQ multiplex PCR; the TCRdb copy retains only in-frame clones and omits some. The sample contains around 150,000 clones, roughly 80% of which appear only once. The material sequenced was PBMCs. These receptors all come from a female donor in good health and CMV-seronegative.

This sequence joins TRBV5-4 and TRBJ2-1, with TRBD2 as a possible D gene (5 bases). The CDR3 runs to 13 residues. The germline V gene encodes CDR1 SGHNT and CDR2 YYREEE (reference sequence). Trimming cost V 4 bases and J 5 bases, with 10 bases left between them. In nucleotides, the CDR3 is TGTGCCAGCAGCGGAGGACCAGACAATGAGCAGTTCTTC. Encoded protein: CASSGGPDNEQFF.

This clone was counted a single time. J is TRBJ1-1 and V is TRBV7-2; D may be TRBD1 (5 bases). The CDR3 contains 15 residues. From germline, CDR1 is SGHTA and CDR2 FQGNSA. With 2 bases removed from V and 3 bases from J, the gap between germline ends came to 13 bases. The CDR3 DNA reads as TGTGCCAGCAGCTTATCGGCGGGACCACACACTGAAGCTTTCTTT. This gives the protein CASSLSAGPHTEAFF. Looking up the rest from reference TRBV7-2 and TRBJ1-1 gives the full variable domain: GAGVSQSPSNKVTEKGKDVELRCDPISGHTALYWYRQSLGQGLEFLIYFQGNSAPDKSGLPSDRFSAERTGGSVSTLTIQRTQQEDSAVYLCASSLSAGPHTEAFFGQGTRLTVV.

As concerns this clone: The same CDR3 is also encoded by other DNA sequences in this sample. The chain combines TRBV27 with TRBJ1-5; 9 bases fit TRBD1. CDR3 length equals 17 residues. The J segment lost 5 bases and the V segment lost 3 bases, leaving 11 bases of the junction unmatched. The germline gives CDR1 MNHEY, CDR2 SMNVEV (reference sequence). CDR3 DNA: TGTGCCAGCAGTTTTGTGGGAGGACAGGGGATTGATCAGCCCCAGCATTTT. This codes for CASSFVGGQGIDQPQHF.

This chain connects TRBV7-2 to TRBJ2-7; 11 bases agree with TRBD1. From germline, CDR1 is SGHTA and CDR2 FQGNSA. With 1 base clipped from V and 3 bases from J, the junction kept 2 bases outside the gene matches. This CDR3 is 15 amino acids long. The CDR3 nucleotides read TGTGCCAGCAGCTTAGGGGGACAGGGGGTCTACGAGCAGTACTTC. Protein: CASSLGGQGVYEQYF. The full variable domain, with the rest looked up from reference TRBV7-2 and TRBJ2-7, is GAGVSQSPSNKVTEKGKDVELRCDPISGHTALYWYRQSLGQGLEFLIYFQGNSAPDKSGLPSDRFSAERTGGSVSTLTIQRTQQEDSAVYLCASSLGGQGVYEQYFGPGTRLTVT.

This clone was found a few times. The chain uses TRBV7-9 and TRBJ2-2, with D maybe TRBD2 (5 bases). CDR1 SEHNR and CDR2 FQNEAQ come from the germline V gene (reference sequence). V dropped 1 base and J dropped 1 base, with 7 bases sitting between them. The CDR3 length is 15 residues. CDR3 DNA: TGTGCCAGCAGCTTAGTAGAGGGGAACACCGGGGAGCTGTTTTTT. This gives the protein CASSLVEGNTGELFF.

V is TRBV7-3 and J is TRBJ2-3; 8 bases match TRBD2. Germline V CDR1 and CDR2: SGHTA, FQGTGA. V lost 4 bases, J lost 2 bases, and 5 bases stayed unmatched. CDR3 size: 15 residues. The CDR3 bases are TGTGCCAGCAGCTCCCGGGGGGGGCACACAGATACGCAGTATTTT. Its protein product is CASSSRGGHTDTQYF.

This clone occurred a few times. CDR3 coding DNA: TGCGCCAGCAGCTTGGACGGGAGGCTCTGGGTAGCGCAGTACTTC. Amino acid sequence: CASSLDGRLWVAQYF. The genes are TRBV5-1 and TRBJ2-7; TRBD2 matches 7 bases. There are 15 residues in the CDR3. J lost 9 bases, V lost 0 bases, and 12 bases had no gene match. CDR1 and CDR2 from the germline V gene are SGHRS and YFSETQ.

CDR3 in amino acids: CASSLRPGTGAEAFF. The CDR3 coding sequence is TGCGCCAGCAGCTTGCGACCCGGGACAGGCGCTGAAGCTTTCTTT. This sequence joins TRBV5-1 and TRBJ1-1; 8 positions match TRBD1. Trimming cost V 1 base and J 6 bases; bases outside gene matches: 8. CDR3 length equals 15 residues. The germline CDR1 and CDR2 sequences are SGHRS and YFSETQ.

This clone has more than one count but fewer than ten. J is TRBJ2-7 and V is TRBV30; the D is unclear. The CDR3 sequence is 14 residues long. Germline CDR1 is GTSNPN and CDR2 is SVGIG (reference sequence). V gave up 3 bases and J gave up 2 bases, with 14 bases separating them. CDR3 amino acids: CAWRRSQTTYEQYF. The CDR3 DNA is TGTGCCTGGAGGCGGAGTCAGACCACCTACGAGCAGTACTTC.